A single sample gave rise to the 4 T cell receptor beta chains below, sequenced in a study of response to subunit inactivated influenza vaccine. MiXCR was run by TCRdb on the RT-PCR reads, yielding one entry per CDR3 protein. The sample holds 450,000 to 600,000 distinct CDR3 sequences; approximately 7.6% are singletons and the top ten take 10% to 15%. The sequences come from PBMCs from blood, collected 23 to 25 months after vaccination. The receptors shown here come from a man aged 50 to 69 who received an inactivated influenza vaccine.

This sequence joins TRBV4-1 and TRBJ2-3; the D gene is possibly TRBD1 (6 bases). Germline-derived CDR1 and CDR2 are MGHRA and YSYEKL. CDR3 length: 15 amino acids. V lost 4 bases, J lost 1 base, and 12 bases lay in between. The CDR3 DNA is TGCGCCAGCAGCCTACAGGGTTCCCGCACAGATACGCAGTATTTT. Its translation: CASSLQGSRTDTQYF.

This clonotype turned up a few times. The chain employs TRBV18 and TRBJ2-1; no clear D gene. V gave up 2 bases and J gave up 0 bases, with 8 bases separating them. The CDR3 is 15 amino acids. Looked up from germline, CDR1 is KGHSH and CDR2 is LQKENI. This CDR3 reads CASSPLTVSYNEQFF. DNA of the CDR3: TGTGCCAGCTCACCATTAACAGTCTCCTACAATGAGCAGTTCTTC.

The rearrangement joins TRBV28 to TRBJ2-1; 10 nucleotides match TRBD1. The CDR3 is 15 residues long. J was trimmed by 9 bases and V by 9 bases; bases with no gene match: 14. Germline CDR1 MDHEN, CDR2 SYDVKM. The CDR3 DNA follows: TGTGCCAGTTCCCCCGGGACAGGGGCAATTGGTGAGCAGTTCTTC. It encodes CASSPGTGAIGEQFF.

This clonotype came up a few times. The chain uses TRBV20-1 and TRBJ1-6, with 7 positions matching TRBD1. Trimming took 3 bases from V and 8 from J; bases not matched to a gene: 4. This CDR3 contains 13 residues. Germline lookup yields CDR1 DFQATT and CDR2 SNEGSKA (reference sequence). CDR3 in amino acids: CSASPGGYSPLHF. The CDR3 DNA reads as TGCAGTGCTAGTCCAGGGGGTTATTCACCCCTCCACTTT.